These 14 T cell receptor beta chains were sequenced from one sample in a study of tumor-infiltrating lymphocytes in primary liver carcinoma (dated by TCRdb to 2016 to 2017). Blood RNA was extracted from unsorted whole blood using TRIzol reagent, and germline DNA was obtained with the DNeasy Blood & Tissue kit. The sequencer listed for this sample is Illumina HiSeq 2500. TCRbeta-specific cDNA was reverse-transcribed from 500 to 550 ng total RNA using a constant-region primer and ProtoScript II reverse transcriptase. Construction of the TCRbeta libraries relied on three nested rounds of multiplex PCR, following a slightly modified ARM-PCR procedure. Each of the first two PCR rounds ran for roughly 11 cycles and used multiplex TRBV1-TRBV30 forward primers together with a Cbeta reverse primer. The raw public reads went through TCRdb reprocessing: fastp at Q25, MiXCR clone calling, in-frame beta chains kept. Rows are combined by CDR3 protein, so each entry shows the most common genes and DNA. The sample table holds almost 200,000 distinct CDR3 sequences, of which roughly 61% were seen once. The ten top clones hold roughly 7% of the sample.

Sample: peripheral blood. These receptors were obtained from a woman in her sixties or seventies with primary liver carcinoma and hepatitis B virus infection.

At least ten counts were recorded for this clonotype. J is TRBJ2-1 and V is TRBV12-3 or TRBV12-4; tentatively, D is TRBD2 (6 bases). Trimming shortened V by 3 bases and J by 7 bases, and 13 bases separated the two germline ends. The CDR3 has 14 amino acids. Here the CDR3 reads CASSLTSGLNEQFF. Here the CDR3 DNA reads TGTGCCAGCAGTTTGACAAGCGGACTAAATGAGCAGTTCTTC.

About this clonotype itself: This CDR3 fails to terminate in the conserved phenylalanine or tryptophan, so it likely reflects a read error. The CDR3 coding sequence is TGTGCCGGCAGCTTACCGCGGGGCAGGATACCCTCTGGGGCCAACGTCCTGACTCTC. This sequence encodes CAGSLPRGRIPSGANVLTL. The J gene is TRBJ2-6, the V gene TRBV11-2; weak D call: TRBD2 (6 bases). The germline CDR1 and CDR2 sequences are SGHAT and FQNNGV. There are 19 residues in the CDR3.

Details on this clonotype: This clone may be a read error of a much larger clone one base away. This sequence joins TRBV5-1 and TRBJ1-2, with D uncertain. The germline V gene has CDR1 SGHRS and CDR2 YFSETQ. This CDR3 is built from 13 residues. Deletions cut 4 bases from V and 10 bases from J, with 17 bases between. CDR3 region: CASSPGGARTYTF. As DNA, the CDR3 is TGCGCCAGCAGCCCCGGCGGAGCCCGAACCTACACCTTC. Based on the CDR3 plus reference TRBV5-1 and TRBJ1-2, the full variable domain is KAGVTQTPRYLIKTRGQQVTLSCSPISGHRSVSWYQQTPGQGLQFLFEYFSETQRNKGNFPGRFSGRQFSNSRSEMNVSTLELGDSALYLCASSPGGARTYTFGSGTRLTVV.

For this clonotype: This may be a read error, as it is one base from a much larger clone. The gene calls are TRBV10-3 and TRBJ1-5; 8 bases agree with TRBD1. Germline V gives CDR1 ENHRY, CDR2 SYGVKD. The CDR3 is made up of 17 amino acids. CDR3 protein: CTISAGQGGSSNQPQHF. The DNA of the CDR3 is TGTACCATCAGTGCCGGACAGGGCGGATCGAGCAATCAGCCCCAGCATTTT.

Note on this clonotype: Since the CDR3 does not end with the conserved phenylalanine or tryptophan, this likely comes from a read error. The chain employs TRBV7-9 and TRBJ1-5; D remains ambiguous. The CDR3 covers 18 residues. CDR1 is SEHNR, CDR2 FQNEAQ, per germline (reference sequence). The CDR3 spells CANSSNYGNEEYNQPQHL. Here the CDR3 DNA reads TGTGCCAACAGCTCAAATTATGGTAATGAAGAATACAATCAGCCCCAGCATCTT.

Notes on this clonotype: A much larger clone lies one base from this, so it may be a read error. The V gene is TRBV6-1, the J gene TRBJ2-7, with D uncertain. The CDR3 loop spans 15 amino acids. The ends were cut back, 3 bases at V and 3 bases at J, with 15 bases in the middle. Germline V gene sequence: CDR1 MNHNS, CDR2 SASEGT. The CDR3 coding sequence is TGTGCCAGCAGTGACCCTCACTACTCCGTCTACGAGCAGTACTTC. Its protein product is CASSDPHYSVYEQYF.

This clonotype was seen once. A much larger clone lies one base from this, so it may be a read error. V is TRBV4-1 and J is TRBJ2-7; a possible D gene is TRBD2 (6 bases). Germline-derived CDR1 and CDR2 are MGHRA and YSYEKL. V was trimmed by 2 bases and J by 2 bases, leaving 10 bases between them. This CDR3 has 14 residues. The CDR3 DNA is TGCGCCAGCAGCCAAACGGAGGGTCCCTACGAGCAGTACTTC. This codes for CASSQTEGPYEQYF.

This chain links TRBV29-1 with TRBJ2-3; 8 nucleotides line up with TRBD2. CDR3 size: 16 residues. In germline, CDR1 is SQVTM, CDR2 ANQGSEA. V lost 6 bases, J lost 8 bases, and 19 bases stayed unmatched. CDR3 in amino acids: CSVHGSAAGGAGTQYF. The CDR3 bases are TGCAGCGTCCACGGATCCGCTGCGGGAGGTGCCGGTACGCAGTATTTT.

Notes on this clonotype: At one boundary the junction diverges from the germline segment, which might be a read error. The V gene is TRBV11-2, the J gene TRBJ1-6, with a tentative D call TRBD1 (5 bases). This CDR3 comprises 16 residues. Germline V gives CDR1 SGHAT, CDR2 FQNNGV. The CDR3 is CASSLEWGPNNSPLQF. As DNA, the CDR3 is TGTGCCAGTAGCTTAGAGTGGGGACCGAATAATTCACCCCTCCAGTTT.

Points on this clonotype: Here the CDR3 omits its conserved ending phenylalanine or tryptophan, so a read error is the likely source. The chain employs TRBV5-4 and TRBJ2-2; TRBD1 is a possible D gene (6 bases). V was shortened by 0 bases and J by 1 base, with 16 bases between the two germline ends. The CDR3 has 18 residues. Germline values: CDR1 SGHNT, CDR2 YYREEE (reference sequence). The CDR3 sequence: CASSLGGGRGMNTGELFS. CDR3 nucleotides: TGTGCCAGCAGCTTGGGAGGTGGCAGGGGCATGAACACCGGGGAGCTGTTTTCT.

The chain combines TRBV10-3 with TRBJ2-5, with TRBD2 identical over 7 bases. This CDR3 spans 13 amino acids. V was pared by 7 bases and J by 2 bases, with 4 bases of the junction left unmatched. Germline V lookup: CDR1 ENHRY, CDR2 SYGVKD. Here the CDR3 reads CAINLAVQETQYF. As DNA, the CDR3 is TGTGCCATCAACCTAGCGGTACAAGAGACCCAGTACTTC.

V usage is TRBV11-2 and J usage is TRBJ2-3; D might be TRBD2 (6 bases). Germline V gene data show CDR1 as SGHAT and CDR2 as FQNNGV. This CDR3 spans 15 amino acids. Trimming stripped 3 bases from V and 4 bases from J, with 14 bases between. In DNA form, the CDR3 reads TGTGCCAGCAGCTTGGGCGGGATTATCGCAGATACGCAGTATTTT. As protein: CASSLGGIIADTQYF.

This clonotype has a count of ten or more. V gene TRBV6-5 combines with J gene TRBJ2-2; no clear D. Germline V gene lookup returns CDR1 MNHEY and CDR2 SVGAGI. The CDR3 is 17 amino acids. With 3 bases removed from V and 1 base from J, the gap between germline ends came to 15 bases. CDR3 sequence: CASSYRIFGQNTGELFF. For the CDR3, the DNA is TGTGCCAGCAGTTATCGGATCTTTGGCCAGAACACCGGGGAGCTGTTTTTT.

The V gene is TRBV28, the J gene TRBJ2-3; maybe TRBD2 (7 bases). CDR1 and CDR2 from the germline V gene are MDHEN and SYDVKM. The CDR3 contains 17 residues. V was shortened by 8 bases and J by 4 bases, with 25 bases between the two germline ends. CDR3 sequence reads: CASSGASGTQKPDTQYF. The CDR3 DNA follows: TGTGCCAGCTCAGGGGCTAGCGGCACCCAGAAGCCAGATACGCAGTATTTT.